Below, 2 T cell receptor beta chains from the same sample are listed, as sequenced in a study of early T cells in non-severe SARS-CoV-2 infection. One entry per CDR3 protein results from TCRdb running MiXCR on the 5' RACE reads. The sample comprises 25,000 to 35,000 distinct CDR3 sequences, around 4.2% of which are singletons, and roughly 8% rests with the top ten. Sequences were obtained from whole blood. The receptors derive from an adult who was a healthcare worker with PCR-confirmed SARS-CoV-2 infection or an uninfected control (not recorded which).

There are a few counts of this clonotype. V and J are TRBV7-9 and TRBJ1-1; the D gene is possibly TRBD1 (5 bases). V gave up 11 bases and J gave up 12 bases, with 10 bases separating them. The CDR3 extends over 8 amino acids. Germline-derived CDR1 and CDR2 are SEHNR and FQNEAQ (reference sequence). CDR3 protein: CAAGGTFF. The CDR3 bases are TGTGCCGCGGGGGGGACTTTCTTT.

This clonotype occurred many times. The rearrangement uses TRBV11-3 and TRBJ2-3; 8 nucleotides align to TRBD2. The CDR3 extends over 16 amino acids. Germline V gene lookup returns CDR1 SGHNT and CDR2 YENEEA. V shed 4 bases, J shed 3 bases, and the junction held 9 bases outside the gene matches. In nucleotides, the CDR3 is TGTGCCAGCAGCTCACCTCGGACGGGAGGGACAGATACGCAGTATTTT. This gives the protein CASSSPRTGGTDTQYF. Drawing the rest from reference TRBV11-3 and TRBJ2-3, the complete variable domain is EAGVVQSPRYKIIEKKQPVAFWCNPISGHNTLYWYLQNLGQGPELLIRYENEEAVDDSQLPKDRFSAERLKGVDSTLKIQPAELGDSAVYLCASSSPRTGGTDTQYFGPGTRLTVL.